This T cell receptor (beta chain) derives from a study of T cell responses to AZD1222 COVID-19 vaccine. In its sample, this clone was seen once. TCRdb's table, derived via immunoSEQ multiplex PCR, lists solely in-frame clones and lacks some. The repertoire has 95,000 to 150,000 clones, roughly 84% of them found once; the top ten carry about 6%. CDR3 length: 15 residues. V lost 4 bases to trimming and J lost 4 bases, with 14 bases between them. Germline V CDR1 and CDR2: MGHRA, YSYEKL. This sequence joins TRBV4-1 and TRBJ1-3; D is unresolved. Sequencing used peripheral blood, obtained on day 0 of AZD1222 vaccination. This receptor was obtained from an adult in good health. The CDR3 is CASSPGDSRGNTIYF. In nucleotides, the CDR3 is TGCGCCAGCAGCCCCGGGGATTCAAGGGGAAACACCATATATTTT.